This TCR beta chain was retrieved from a study of PD-1 blockade in classical Hodgkin lymphoma. The protocol was immunoSEQ multiplex PCR, while the TCRdb copy is restricted to in-frame clones and leaves out a portion. There are about 97,000 clones in the sample; roughly 83% occur only once, and 10% to 15% lies in the top ten. With regard to this clone: Its antigen is currently unknown.

Study-wide results and caveats: Similar baseline diversity was found in complete responders and newly diagnosed patients. What caused the repertoire differences, perhaps disease activity or prior therapy, remains undefined. Exclusion covered patients beginning nivolumab under 1 year post-ASCT.

Germline V gene data show CDR1 as SGHNT and CDR2 as YYREEE (reference sequence). The CDR3 is 12 residues long. Trimming cost V 5 bases and J 7 bases, with 12 bases left between them. Relapse after autologous stem cell transplantation occurred in every patient, and brentuximab vedotin exposure varied. This receptor was obtained from a human donor with classical Hodgkin lymphoma. The starting material was peripheral blood mononuclear cells (PBMCs), obtained at baseline. The chain combines TRBV5-4 with TRBJ1-1; D unclear. The CDR3 DNA sequence: TGTGCCAGCAGTCCGGCGGTGGGTGAAGCTTTCTTT. Translating gives CASSPAVGEAFF. Full variable domain (outside the CDR3, taken from reference TRBV5-4 and TRBJ1-1): ETGVTQSPTHLIKTRGQQVTLRCSSQSGHNTVSWYQQALGQGPQFIFQYYREEENGRGNFPPRFSGLQFPNYSSELNVNALELDDSALYLCASSPAVGEAFFGQGTRLTVV.